The source of this TCR beta chain is a study of CD8 T cells in Susac syndrome. Negative isolation yielded CD8+ and CD4+ T cells; FACS enriched TEMRA cells. RNA was extracted with the RNeasy kit, and a quantity of about 0.45 to 1 ug was reverse transcribed using random hexamers. From the immunoSEQ multiplex PCR reads, TCRdb called clonotypes with MiXCR, one entry per CDR3 protein. The data contain some 150,000 distinct CDR3 sequences, approximately 94% of them singletons. This clonotype was obtained from a human donor in good health. Sequenced input: CD4+ T cells from PBMCs.

The CDR3 nucleotides read TGTGCCAGCAGCTCCTCACGGGAGTTACGGACGCAGTATTTT. Its protein product is CASSSSRELRTQYF. V usage is TRBV11-2 and J usage is TRBJ2-3; D may be TRBD2 (6 bases). CDR1 is SGHAT, CDR2 FQNNGV, per germline. The CDR3 extends over 14 amino acids. Trimming cost V 4 bases and J 9 bases, with 17 bases left between them.